The clone carrying this TCR beta chain came up once. Its target is not known. The entry originates in a study of vaccination effects on CD4 cells after COVID-19. Investigators separated out CD4+ T cells once 10 days of culture had passed. Participants were given two doses of BNT162b2 or mRNA-1273 vaccine. All vaccine recipients tested negative for nucleocapsid antibodies and had never contracted SARS-CoV-2 infection. From germline, CDR1 is SGHAT and CDR2 FQNNGV. Trimming shortened V by 0 bases and J by 5 bases, and 10 bases separated the two germline ends. CDR3 size: 14 residues. Some clones are missing from TCRdb's copy, which holds only in-frame ones; the method was immunoSEQ multiplex PCR. This sample has 50,000 to 80,000 clones, with more than 60% found just once.

This clonotype was sampled from a human donor who received a COVID-19 vaccine. The gene calls are TRBV11-2 and TRBJ1-2; D is possibly TRBD1 (5 bases). This specimen was CD4+ T cells from PBMCs cultured without peptide, taken after COVID-19 vaccination. CDR3 sequence reads: CASSLEAGPYGYTF. The CDR3 DNA sequence: TGTGCCAGCAGCTTAGAAGCAGGGCCATATGGCTACACCTTC.